This TCR beta chain stems from a study of blood T cell repertoires in COVID-19. Study-wide background: Both acute and convalescent COVID-19 samples were obtained from the United States, Italy and Spain. PBMCs, B-cell-depleted T cells, or T cells were the source of the cDNA or gDNA that made up the material.

V shed 0 bases and J 2 bases; nucleotides not matched to a gene: 11. Germline V gene data show CDR1 as LGHNA and CDR2 as YNFKEQ. This CDR3 region has 19 residues. Per the original methods: It was from reference gene primer amplification that nucleated cell counts were estimated. Sequencing used immunoSEQ multiplex PCR; TCRdb keeps in-frame clones, though not all of them. The V and J calls and clone size are taken from that table; D and trimming were inferred from the DNA. The table includes over 20,000 clones, roughly 89% detected once. The chain uses TRBV4-2 and TRBJ2-5, with 11 bases matching TRBD2. This receptor was identified in a man in his 70s with active COVID-19. The sample was peripheral blood. CDR3 protein: CASSQDGVAGGPRQETQYF. The DNA for the CDR3 is TGTGCCAGCAGCCAAGATGGGGTAGCGGGGGGGCCGAGACAAGAGACCCAGTACTTC.